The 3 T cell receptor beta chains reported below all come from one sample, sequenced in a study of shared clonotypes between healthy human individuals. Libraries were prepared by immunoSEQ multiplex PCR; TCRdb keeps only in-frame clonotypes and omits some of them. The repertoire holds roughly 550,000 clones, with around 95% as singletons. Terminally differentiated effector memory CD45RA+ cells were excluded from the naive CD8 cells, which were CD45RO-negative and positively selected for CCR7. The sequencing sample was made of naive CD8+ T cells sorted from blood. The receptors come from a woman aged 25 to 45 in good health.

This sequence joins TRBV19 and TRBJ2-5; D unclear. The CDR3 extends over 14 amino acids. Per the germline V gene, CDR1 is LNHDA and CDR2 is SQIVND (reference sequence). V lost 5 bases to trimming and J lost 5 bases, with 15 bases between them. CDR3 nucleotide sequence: TGTGCCAGTAGTCCGCGAATGATTCAGGAGACCCAGTACTTC. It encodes CASSPRMIQETQYF. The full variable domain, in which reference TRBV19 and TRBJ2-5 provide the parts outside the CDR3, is DGGITQSPKYLFRKEGQNVTLSCEQNLNHDAMYWYRQDPGQGLRLIYYSQIVNDFQKGDIAEGYSVSREKKESFPLTVTSAQKNPTAFYLCASSPRMIQETQYFGPGTRLLVL.

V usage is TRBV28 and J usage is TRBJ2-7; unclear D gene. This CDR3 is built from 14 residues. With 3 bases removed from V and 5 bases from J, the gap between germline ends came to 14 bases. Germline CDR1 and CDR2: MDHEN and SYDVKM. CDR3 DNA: TGTGCCAGCAGTTTGACGTCGTGGATAGACGAGCAGTACTTC. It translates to CASSLTSWIDEQYF.

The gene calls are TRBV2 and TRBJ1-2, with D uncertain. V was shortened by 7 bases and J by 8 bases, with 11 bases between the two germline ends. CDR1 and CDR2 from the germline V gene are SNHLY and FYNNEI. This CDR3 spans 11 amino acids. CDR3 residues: CASIGLEGYTF. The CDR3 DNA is TGTGCCAGCATAGGATTAGAGGGCTACACCTTC.